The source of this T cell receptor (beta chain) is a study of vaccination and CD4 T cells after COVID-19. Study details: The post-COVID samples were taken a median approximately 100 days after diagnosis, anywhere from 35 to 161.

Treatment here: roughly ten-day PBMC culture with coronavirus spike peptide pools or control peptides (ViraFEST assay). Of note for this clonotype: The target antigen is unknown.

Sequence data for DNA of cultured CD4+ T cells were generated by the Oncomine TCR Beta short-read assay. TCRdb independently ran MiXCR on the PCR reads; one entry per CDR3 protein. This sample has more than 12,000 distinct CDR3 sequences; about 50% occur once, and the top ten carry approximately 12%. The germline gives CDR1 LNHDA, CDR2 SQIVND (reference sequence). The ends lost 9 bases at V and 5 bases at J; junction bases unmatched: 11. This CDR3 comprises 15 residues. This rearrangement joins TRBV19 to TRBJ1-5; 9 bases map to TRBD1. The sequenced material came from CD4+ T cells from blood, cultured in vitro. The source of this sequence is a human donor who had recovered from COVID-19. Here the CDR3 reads CASGGTGGPYQPQHF. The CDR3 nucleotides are TGTGCCAGCGGAGGAACAGGGGGCCCCTATCAGCCCCAGCATTTT.